This entry is about one T cell receptor beta chain. Its antigen is currently unknown. Separation from the 666-subject first cohort characterized the roughly 110-subject validation cohort, to which the donors belonged. This CDR3 is 16 amino acids long. Germline V gene sequence: CDR1 ENHRY, CDR2 SYGVKD. V lost 10 bases to trimming and J lost 7 bases, with 23 bases between them. The sample belongs to a study of cytomegalovirus exposure and HLA in healthy donors. Study outcomes and limitations: Subsequent analysis showed first-cohort TCR clusters tending to co-occur in 120 validation repertoires. Reports indicated that the classifier achieved high specificity and sensitivity in diagnosing cytomegalovirus status.

TCRdb keeps only in-frame clones here, not all; method: immunoSEQ multiplex PCR. Of more than 95,000 clones listed, more than 75% were seen once; the top ten hold nearly 5%. The chain uses TRBV10-3 and TRBJ1-6; D perhaps matches TRBD1 (6 bases). Sequenced material: PBMCs. This clonotype was obtained from a man between 18 and 29 years old in good health and CMV-seronegative. The CDR3 DNA reads as TGTGCCACCTCAAAAGGCATTCTCGGACAGAATTCACCCCTCCACTTT. This codes for CATSKGILGQNSPLHF.